A selection of T cell receptor beta chains follows, all from one sample in a study of OX40 agonist ivuxolimab in advanced cancers. Using immunoSEQ multiplex PCR, the repertoire was profiled, and TCRdb retains in-frame clones only, with some absent. The data hold 75,000 to 95,000 clones, with around nine tenths observed a single time. Sequenced material: CD4+ or CD8+ T cells sorted from blood, taken in a trial of the OX40 agonist ivuxolimab. These receptors came from an adult with an advanced solid tumor such as melanoma, head and neck, liver or kidney cancer. CDR3s leave out the opening cysteine and the closing phenylalanine or tryptophan.

TRBJ2-2 TRBV5-1 ASSSGQGASGELF
TRBJ2-6 TRBV7-2 ASSLGRGVAGANVLT
TRBJ1-3 TRBV6-5 ASSSPGADTIY
TRBJ1-1 TRBV6-5 ASSYRRRLDTEAF
TRBJ1-5 TRBV18 ASSLLNGFDQPQH
TRBJ1-2 TRBV19 ASSPGRLEVHGYT
TRBJ1-2 TRBV28 ASSRGFGYGYT
TRBJ1-5 TRBV6-6 ASSYRQGANQPQH
TRBJ1-1 TRBV28 ASTPGQGFEAF
TRBJ1-6 TRBV9 ASSVYGTDNSPLH
TRBJ2-3 TRBV29-1 SVQQRTVSTDTQY
TRBJ1-1 TRBV18 ASSGGEPEAF
TRBJ1-3 TRBV7-2 ASSLWGSGNTIY
TRBJ1-1 TRBV28 ASIPVRVGDEAF
TRBJ2-5 TRBV5-4 ASSTGTSGGEETQY
TRBJ1-5 TRBV7-7 ASSVPTGRGGSNQPQH
TRBJ1-1 TRBV6-5 ASKSATNTEAF
TRBJ2-5 TRBV7-3 ASSSRSSGGYETQY
TRBJ2-3 TRBV10-3 AISGQGGGTDTQY
TRBJ2-3 TRBV18 ASSPASSGGDTQY
TRBJ2-1 TRBV2 ASSERGLGVINEQF
TRBJ1-5 TRBV19 ASSIGAGAGSNQPQH
TRBJ1-1 TRBV28 ASSPMNTEAF
TRBJ1-2 TRBV4-1 ASSQDAGQGARGYT
TRBJ2-3 TRBV19 ASSRRSGGRESTDTQY
TRBJ1-2 TRBV6-1 ASSDRGRVYGYT
TRBJ2-2 TRBV11-3 ASSLGATGELF
TRBJ2-3 TRBV5-5 ASSSDRGRADTQY
TRBJ1-1 TRBV6-6 ASSSGGYEAF
TRBJ1-1 TRBV6-5 ASSYSGEAVGTEAF
TRBJ1-1 TRBV28 ASRLGGTEAF
TRBJ1-3 TRBV6-1 ASSGQGGGNTIY
TRBJ2-3 TRBV7-2 ASSLARLAGGDTQY
TRBJ1-3 TRBV7-9 ASSLDRGLRNTIY
TRBJ2-3 TRBV6-5 ASRQQELSTDTQY
TRBJ2-2 TRBV19 ASSWSWQGENTGELF
TRBJ2-5 TRBV19 ASRLQGPSSETQY
TRBJ1-5 TRBV7-2 ASSLVFNRGNQPQH
TRBJ1-1 TRBV11-2 ASSLVLGQGRRDTEAF
TRBJ2-5 TRBV28 ASSSGTLGTGVVETQY
TRBJ2-7 TRBV27 ASSLYQGLAYEQY
TRBJ1-1 TRBV7-2 ASSPDSGVLGAF